The text below deals with one T cell receptor beta chain. These data are taken from a study of T cell changes during pregnancy in multiple sclerosis. CDR1 and CDR2 (germline): SGHTA, FQGNSA. Trimming removed 2 bases from V and 0 bases from J; junction bases left unmatched: 6. CDR3 length equals 17 residues. TCRdb's table, derived via immunoSEQ multiplex PCR, lists solely in-frame clones and lacks some. The table has more than 40,000 clones, 80% to 90% seen once. The source was CD4+ T cells from peripheral blood mononuclear cells, collected in the first trimester of pregnancy. V is TRBV7-2 and J is TRBJ1-1; TRBD1 matches 10 bases. This TCR came from a female donor with multiple sclerosis, enrolled in a pregnancy study. The CDR3 loop reads CASSLSGTGVLNTEAFF. The CDR3 DNA follows: TGTGCCAGCAGCTTAAGTGGGACAGGGGTCCTGAACACTGAAGCTTTCTTT.